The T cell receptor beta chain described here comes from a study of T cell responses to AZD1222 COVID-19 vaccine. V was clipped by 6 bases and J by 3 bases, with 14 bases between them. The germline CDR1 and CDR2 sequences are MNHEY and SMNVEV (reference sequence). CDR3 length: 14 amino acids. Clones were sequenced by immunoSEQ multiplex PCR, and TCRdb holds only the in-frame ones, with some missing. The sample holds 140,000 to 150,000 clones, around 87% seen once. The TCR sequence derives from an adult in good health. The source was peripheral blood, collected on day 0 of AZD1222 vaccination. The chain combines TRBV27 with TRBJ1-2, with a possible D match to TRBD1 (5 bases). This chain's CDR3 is CASSPRGRDYGYTF. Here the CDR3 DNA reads TGTGCCAGCAGCCCCCGTGGCAGGGACTATGGCTACACCTTC.